The 9 T cell receptor beta chains reported below all come from one sample, sequenced in a study of T cells in Graves' hyperthyroidism and ophthalmopathy. There were TCR beta CDR3 regions amplified from RNA transcripts. The HTBI primer set served for first-round RT-PCR of the TCR CDR3. TCRdb itself ran the multiplex PCR reads through MiXCR, one entry per CDR3 protein. In the table there are 500,000 to 600,000 distinct CDR3 sequences, around 20% of which are singletons. Sequences were obtained from blood. All receptors derive from a man in his forties with Graves' ophthalmopathy.

The chain links TRBV6-2 or TRBV6-3 to TRBJ2-5; D might be TRBD2 (6 bases). Germline V gene lookup returns CDR1 MNHEY and CDR2 SVGEGT. V lost 5 bases to trimming and J lost 5 bases, with 18 bases between them. The CDR3 has 15 amino acids. The CDR3 here is CASSPRDSRGETQYF. The DNA for the CDR3 is TGTGCCAGCAGTCCCCGGGACTCCCGAGGGGAGACCCAGTACTTC.

The chain uses TRBV6-5 and TRBJ1-4, with 9 bases lining up with TRBD1. Germline V lookup: CDR1 MNHEY, CDR2 SVGAGI. The trim removed 3 bases at V and 5 bases at J, leaving 4 bases unmatched. The CDR3 covers 15 residues. CDR3 sequence (DNA): TGTGCCAGCAGTTATAGGACAGGGGTGAATGAAAAACTGTTTTTT. It yields the protein CASSYRTGVNEKLFF.

The sample holds many counts of this clonotype. This rearrangement joins TRBV2 to TRBJ1-4; 7 bases map to TRBD1. CDR1 and CDR2 (germline): SNHLY, FYNNEI. This CDR3 is built from 12 residues. With V trimmed by 3 bases and J by 9 bases, 1 base remained unmatched. CDR3 amino acids: CASSEDRKKLFF. In nucleotides, the CDR3 is TGTGCCAGCAGTGAGGACAGGAAAAAACTGTTTTTT.

This clonotype has more than one count but fewer than ten. This chain joins TRBV15 and TRBJ1-1; D is unresolved. CDR3 length equals 13 residues. Deletions cut 4 bases from V and 1 base from J, with 7 bases between. The germline V gene has CDR1 LNHNV and CDR2 YYDKDF (reference sequence). The CDR3, as DNA: TGTGCCACCAGCATTGGGGAGAACACTGAAGCTTTCTTT. Protein sequence: CATSIGENTEAFF.

V is TRBV9 and J is TRBJ2-1, with 7 positions matching TRBD2. Germline lookup yields CDR1 SGDLS and CDR2 YYNGEE. Germline trimming cut 0 bases from V and 3 bases from J; bases unmatched to any gene: 3. The CDR3 extends over 15 amino acids. The CDR3 region has the DNA TGTGCCAGCAGCGTAGGAGCGGGGCTCTACAATGAGCAGTTCTTC. It is translated as CASSVGAGLYNEQFF.

To note about this clonotype: A read error may account for a junction end that differs from germline. The chain uses TRBV12-3 or TRBV12-4 and TRBJ1-2; D gene uncertain. The CDR3 spans 12 residues. The CDR3 sequence: CASSSNNCGYTF. The CDR3 DNA reads TGTGCCAGCAGTTCTAATAACTGTGGCTACACCTTC.

J is TRBJ2-1 and V is TRBV27; 11 nucleotides align to TRBD2. The CDR3 runs to 16 residues. The V gene's germline CDR1 is MNHEY and CDR2 SMNVEV (reference sequence). V lost 5 bases, J lost 7 bases, and 10 bases stayed unmatched. The CDR3 bases are TGTGCCAGCAGTGCCCTCGAACTAGCGGGAGTAAATGAGCAGTTCTTC. Translation gives CASSALELAGVNEQFF.

The V gene is TRBV9, the J gene TRBJ1-1; D may be TRBD1 (5 bases). CDR1 is SGDLS, CDR2 YYNGEE, per germline. This CDR3 is 15 amino acids long. V was trimmed by 0 bases and J by 4 bases, leaving 13 bases between them. The CDR3 DNA sequence: TGTGCCAGCAGCGTAGAAGGAGGGAGGGGCACTGAAGCTTTCTTT. Translating it yields CASSVEGGRGTEAFF. The full variable domain, in which reference TRBV9 and TRBJ1-1 provide the parts outside the CDR3, is DSGVTQTPKHLITATGQRVTLRCSPRSGDLSVYWYQQSLDQGLQFLIQYYNGEERAKGNILERFSAQQFPDLHSELNLSSLELGDSALYFCASSVEGGRGTEAFFGQGTRLTVV.

Many counts were recorded for this clonotype. The chain carries TRBV6-1 and TRBJ1-1; 7 bases fit TRBD1. Germline assignment: CDR1 MNHNS and CDR2 SASEGT. The CDR3 length is 16 residues. V dropped 6 bases and J dropped 0; count of bases not matched to a gene: 10. The chain's CDR3 is CASRGTDPSMNTEAFF. CDR3 DNA: TGTGCCAGCAGGGGGACAGATCCAAGCATGAACACTGAAGCTTTCTTT.